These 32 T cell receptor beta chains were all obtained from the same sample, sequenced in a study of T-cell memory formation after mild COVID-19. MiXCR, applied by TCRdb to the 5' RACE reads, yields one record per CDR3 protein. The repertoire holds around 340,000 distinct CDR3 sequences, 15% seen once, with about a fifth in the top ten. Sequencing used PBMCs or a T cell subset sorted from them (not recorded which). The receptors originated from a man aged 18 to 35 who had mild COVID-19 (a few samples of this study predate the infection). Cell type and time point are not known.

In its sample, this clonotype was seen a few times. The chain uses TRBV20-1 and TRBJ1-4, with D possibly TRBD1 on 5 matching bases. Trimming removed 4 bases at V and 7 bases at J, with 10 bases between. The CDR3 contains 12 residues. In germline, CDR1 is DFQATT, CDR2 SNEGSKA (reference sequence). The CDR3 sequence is CSAMATVEKLFF. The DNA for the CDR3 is TGCAGTGCTATGGCGACAGTTGAAAAACTGTTTTTT.

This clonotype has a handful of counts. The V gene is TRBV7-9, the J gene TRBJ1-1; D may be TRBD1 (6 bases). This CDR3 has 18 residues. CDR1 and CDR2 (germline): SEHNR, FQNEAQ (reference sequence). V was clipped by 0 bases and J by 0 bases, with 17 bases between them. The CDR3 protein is CASSLALGAENLNTEAFF. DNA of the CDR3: TGTGCCAGCAGCTTAGCGCTGGGGGCCGAGAACTTGAACACTGAAGCTTTCTTT. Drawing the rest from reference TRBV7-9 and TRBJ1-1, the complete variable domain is DTGVSQNPRHKITKRGQNVTFRCDPISEHNRLYWYRQTLGQGPEFLTYFQNEAQLEKSRLLSDRFSAERPKGSFSTLEIQRTEQGDSAMYLCASSLALGAENLNTEAFFGQGTRLTVV.

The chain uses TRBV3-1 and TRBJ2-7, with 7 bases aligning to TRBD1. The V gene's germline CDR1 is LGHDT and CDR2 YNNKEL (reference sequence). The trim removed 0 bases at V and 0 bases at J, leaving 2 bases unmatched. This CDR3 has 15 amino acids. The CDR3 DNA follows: TGTGCCAGCAGCCAAGAGGGACAGAGCTCCTACGAGCAGTACTTC. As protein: CASSQEGQSSYEQYF.

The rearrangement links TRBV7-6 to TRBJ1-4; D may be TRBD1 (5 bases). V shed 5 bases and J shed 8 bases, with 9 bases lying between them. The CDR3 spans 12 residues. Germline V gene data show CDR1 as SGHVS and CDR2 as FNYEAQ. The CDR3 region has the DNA TGTGCCAGCAGCCCAGGGTTCGAAAAACTGTTTTTT. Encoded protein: CASSPGFEKLFF.

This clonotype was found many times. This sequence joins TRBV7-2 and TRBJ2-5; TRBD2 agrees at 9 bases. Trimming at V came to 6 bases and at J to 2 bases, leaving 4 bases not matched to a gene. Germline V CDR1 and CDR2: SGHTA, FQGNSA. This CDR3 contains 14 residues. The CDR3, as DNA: TGTGCCAGCAGTTTCAGCGGGGGGCAAGAGACCCAGTACTTC. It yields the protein CASSFSGGQETQYF.

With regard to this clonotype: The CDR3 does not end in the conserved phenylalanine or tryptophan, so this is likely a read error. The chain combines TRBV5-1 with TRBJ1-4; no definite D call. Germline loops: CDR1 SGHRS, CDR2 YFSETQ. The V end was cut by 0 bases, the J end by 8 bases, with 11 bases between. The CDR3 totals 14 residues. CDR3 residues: CASSLGGTGEKLFS. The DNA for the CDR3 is TGCGCCAGCAGCTTGGGAGGAACTGGAGAAAAACTGTTTTCT.

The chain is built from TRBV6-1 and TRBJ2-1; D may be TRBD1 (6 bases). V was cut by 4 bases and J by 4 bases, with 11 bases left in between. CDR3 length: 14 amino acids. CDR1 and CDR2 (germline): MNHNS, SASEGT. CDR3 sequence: CASSVGTRYNEQFF. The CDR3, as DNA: TGTGCCAGCAGTGTAGGGACACGTTACAATGAGCAGTTCTTC.

The CDR3 nucleotides are TGTGCCACCAGTGATCCACGAAGCCAAGAGACCCAGTACTTC. It specifies CATSDPRSQETQYF. This sequence joins TRBV24-1 and TRBJ2-5; D is unclear. The V end lost 3 bases, the J end lost 1 base, and 8 bases lay between the germline ends. Germline loops: CDR1 KGHDR, CDR2 SFDVKD. The CDR3 spans 14 residues.

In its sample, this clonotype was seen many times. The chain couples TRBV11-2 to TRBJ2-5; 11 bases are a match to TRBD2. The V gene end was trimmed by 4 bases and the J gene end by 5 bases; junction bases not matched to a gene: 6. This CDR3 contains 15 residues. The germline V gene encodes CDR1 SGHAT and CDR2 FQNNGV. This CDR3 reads CASSSLAGGQETQYF. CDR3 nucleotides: TGTGCCAGCAGCTCTTTAGCGGGGGGGCAGGAGACCCAGTACTTC.

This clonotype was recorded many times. CDR3 region: CASIQQSGNTIYF. For the CDR3, the DNA is TGTGCCAGCATCCAACAATCTGGAAACACCATATATTTT. The genes are TRBV6-6 and TRBJ1-3; D gene ambiguous. Trimming stripped 7 bases from V and 1 base from J, with 8 bases between. The CDR3 totals 13 residues. In germline, CDR1 is MNHNY, CDR2 SVGAGI (reference sequence).

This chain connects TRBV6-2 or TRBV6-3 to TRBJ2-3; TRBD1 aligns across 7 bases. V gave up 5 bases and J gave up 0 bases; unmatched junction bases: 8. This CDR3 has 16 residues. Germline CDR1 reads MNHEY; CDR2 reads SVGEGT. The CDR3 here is CASSPSGGSSTDTQYF. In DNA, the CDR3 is TGTGCCAGCAGTCCGTCAGGGGGATCTAGCACAGATACGCAGTATTTT.

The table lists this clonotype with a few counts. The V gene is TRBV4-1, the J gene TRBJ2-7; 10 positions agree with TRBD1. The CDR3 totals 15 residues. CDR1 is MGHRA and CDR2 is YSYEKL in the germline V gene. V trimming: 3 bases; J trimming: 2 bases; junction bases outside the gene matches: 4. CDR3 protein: CASSHPGQGAYEQYV. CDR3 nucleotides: TGCGCCAGCAGCCACCCAGGACAGGGGGCCTACGAGCAGTACGTC.

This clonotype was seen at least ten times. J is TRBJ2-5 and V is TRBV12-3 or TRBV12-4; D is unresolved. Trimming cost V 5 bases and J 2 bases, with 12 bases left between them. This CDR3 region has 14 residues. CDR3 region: CASSHPGPQETQYF. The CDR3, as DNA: TGTGCCAGCAGTCACCCGGGTCCACAAGAGACCCAGTACTTC.

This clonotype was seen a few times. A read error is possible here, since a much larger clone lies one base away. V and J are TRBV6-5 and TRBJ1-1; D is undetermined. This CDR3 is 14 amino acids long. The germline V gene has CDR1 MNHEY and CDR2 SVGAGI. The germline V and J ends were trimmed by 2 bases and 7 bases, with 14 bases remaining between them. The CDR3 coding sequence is TGTGCCAGCAGTTACCGTCGGCCAGGTAATGAAGCTTTCTTT. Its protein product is CASSYRRPGNEAFF.

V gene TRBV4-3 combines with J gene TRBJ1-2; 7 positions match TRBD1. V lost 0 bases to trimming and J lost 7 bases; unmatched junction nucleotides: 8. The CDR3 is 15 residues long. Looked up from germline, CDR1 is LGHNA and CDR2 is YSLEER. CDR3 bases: TGCGCCAGCAGCCAAGAGTTGCAGGGGGTGGTTGGCTACACCTTC. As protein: CASSQELQGVVGYTF.

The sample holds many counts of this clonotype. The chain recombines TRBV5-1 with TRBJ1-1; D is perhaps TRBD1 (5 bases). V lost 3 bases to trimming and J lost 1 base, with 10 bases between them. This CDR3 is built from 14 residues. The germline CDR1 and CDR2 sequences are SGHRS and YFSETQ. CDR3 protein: CASSSGHSNTEAFF. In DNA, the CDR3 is TGCGCCAGCAGCTCTGGACACTCGAACACTGAAGCTTTCTTT.

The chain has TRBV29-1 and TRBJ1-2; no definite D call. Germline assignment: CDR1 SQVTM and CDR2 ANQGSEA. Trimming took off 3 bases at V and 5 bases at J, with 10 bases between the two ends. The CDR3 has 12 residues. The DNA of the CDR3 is TGCAGCGTTGAGTCCAGCTATTATGGCTACACCTTC. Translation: CSVESSYYGYTF.

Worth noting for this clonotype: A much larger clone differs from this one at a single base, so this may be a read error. CDR3 amino acids: CASSQEAGEQQYF. The CDR3 coding sequence is TGCGCCAGCAGCCAAGAGGCAGGCGAACAGCAGTATTTT. The V gene is TRBV4-3, the J gene TRBJ2-3; no clear D. CDR1 is LGHNA and CDR2 is YSLEER in the germline V gene. V gave up 0 bases and J gave up 11 bases, with 12 bases separating them. The CDR3 totals 13 residues.

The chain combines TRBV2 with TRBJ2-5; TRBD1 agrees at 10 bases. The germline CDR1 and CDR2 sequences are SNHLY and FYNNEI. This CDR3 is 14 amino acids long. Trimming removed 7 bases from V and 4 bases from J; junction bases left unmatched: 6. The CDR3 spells CASNGQGVGETQYF. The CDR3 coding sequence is TGTGCCAGCAACGGACAGGGGGTTGGAGAGACCCAGTACTTC.

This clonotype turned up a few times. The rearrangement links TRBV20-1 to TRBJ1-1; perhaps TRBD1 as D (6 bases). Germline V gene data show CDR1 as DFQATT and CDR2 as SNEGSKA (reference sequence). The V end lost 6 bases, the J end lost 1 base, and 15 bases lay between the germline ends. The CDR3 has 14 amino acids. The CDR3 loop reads CSAREQGSNTEAFF. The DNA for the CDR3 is TGCAGTGCGCGGGAACAGGGATCGAACACTGAAGCTTTCTTT.

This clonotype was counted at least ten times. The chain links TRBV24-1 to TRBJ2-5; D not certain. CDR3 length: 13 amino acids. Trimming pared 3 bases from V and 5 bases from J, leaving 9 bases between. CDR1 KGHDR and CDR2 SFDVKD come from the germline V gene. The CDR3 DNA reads TGTGCCACCAGTGATGTAGGTGAGGAGACCCAGTACTTC. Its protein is CATSDVGEETQYF.

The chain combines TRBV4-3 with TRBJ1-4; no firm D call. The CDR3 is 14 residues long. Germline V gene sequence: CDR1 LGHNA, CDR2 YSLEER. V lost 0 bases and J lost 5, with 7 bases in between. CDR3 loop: CASSQDPGNEKLFF. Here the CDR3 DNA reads TGCGCCAGCAGCCAAGATCCAGGAAATGAAAAACTGTTTTTT.

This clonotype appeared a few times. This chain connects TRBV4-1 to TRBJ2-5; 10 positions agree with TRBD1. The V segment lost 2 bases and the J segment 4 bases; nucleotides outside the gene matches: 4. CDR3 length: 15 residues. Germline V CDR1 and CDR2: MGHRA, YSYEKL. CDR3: CASSQLTGGRETQYF. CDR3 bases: TGCGCCAGCAGCCAACTGACAGGGGGCAGAGAGACCCAGTACTTC.

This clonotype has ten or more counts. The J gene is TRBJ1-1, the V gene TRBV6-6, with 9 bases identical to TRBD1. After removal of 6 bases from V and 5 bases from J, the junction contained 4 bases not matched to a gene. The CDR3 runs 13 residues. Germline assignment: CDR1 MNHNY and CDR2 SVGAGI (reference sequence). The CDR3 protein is CASSPGQGTEAFF. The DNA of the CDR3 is TGTGCCAGCAGCCCGGGACAGGGTACTGAAGCTTTCTTT.

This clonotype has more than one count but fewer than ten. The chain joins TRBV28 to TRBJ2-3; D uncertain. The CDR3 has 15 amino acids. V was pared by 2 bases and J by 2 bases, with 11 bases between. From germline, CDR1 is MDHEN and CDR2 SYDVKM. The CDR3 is CASSLSRRNTDTQYF. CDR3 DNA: TGTGCCAGCAGTTTAAGCAGGAGAAACACAGATACGCAGTATTTT.

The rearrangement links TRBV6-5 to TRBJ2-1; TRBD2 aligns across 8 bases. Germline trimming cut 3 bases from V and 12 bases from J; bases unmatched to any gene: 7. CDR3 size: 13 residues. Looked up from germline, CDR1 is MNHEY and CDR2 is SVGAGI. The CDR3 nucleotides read TGTGCCAGCAGTTATGCCCCGCGGGGGGCGCAGTTCTTC. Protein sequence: CASSYAPRGAQFF.

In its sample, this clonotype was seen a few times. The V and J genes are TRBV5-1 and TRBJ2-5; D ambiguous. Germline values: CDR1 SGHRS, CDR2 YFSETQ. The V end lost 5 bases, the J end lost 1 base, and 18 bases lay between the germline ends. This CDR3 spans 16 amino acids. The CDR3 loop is CASSTGSLLSQETQYF. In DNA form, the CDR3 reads TGCGCCAGCAGTACCGGGTCTCTACTATCCCAAGAGACCCAGTACTTC. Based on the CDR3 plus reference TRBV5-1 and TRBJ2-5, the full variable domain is KAGVTQTPRYLIKTRGQQVTLSCSPISGHRSVSWYQQTPGQGLQFLFEYFSETQRNKGNFPGRFSGRQFSNSRSEMNVSTLELGDSALYLCASSTGSLLSQETQYFGPGTRLLVL.

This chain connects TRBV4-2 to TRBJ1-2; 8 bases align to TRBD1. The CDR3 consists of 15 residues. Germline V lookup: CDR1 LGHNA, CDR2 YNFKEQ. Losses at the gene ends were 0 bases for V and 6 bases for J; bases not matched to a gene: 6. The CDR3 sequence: CASSQDRGQGHGYTF. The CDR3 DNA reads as TGTGCCAGCAGCCAAGATCGAGGACAGGGTCATGGCTACACCTTC.

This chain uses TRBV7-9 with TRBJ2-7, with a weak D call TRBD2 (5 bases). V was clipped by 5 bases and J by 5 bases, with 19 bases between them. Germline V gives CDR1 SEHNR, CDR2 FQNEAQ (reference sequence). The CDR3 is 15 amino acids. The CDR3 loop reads CASSGPRGSEDEQYF. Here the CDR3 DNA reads TGTGCCAGCAGCGGGCCTCGCGGGTCTGAGGACGAGCAGTACTTC.

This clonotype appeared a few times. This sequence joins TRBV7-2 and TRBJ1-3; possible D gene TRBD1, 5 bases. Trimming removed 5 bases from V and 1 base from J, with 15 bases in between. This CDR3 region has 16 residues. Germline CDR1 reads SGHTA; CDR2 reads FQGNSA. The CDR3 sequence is CASSQSTAGSGNTIYF. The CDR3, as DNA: TGTGCCAGCAGCCAAAGCACCGCAGGGTCTGGAAACACCATATATTTT.

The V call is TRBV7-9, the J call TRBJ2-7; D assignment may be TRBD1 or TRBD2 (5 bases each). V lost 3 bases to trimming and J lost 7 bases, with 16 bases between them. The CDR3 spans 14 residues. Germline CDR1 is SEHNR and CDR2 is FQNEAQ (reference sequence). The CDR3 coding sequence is TGTGCCAGCAGCTTCAAAGGGGACCCCTGGGAGCAGTACTTC. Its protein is CASSFKGDPWEQYF. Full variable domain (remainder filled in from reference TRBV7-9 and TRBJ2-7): DTGVSQNPRHKITKRGQNVTFRCDPISEHNRLYWYRQTLGQGPEFLTYFQNEAQLEKSRLLSDRFSAERPKGSFSTLEIQRTEQGDSAMYLCASSFKGDPWEQYFGPGTRLTVT.

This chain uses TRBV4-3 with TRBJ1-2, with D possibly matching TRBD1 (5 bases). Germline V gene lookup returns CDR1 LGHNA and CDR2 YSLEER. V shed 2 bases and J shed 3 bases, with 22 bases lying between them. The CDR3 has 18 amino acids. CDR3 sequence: CASSQRLGEGGFDYGYTF. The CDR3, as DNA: TGCGCCAGCAGCCAAAGATTAGGGGAGGGAGGGTTTGACTATGGCTACACCTTC.